This TCR beta chain was sequenced during a study of blood T cell repertoires in COVID-19. The wider study: Samples taken during acute and convalescent COVID-19 were collected in the United States, Italy and Spain. From T cells, B-cell-depleted T cells, or PBMCs came the material, which was cDNA or gDNA.

This clone was detected ten times or more. Libraries were prepared by immunoSEQ multiplex PCR; TCRdb keeps only in-frame clonotypes and omits some of them. The repertoire consists of 200,000 to 300,000 clones, with about 83% occurring once and the leading ten covering roughly 2%. This CDR3 has 15 amino acids. Trimming shortened V by 2 bases and J by 0 bases, and 11 bases separated the two germline ends. Looked up from germline, CDR1 is SGHNT and CDR2 is YENEEA. The sequence was obtained from a man aged 25-45 years who had recovered from COVID-19. The sequenced sample consisted of peripheral blood. V and J are TRBV11-3 and TRBJ2-7; D is possibly TRBD1 (7 bases). CDR3: CASSLQGGPSYEQYF. The DNA for the CDR3 is TGTGCCAGCAGCTTACAGGGGGGTCCCTCCTACGAGCAGTACTTC.